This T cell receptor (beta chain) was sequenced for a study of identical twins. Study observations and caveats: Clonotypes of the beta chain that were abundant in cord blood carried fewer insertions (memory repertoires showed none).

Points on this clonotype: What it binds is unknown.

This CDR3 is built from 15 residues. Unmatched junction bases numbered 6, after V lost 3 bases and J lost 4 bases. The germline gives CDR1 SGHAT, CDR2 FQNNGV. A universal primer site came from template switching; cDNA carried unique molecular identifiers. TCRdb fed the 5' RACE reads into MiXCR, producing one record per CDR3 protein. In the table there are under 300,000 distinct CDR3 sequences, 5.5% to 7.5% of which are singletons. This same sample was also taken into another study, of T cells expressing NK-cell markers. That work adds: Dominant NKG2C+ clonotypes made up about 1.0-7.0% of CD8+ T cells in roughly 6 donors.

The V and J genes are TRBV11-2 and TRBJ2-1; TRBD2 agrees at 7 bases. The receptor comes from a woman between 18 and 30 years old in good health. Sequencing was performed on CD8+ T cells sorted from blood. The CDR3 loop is CASSFGGSLYNEQFF. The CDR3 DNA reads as TGTGCCAGCAGCTTCGGCGGGAGTTTGTACAATGAGCAGTTCTTC.